These 22 T cell receptor beta chains came from one sample sequenced in a study of Graves' ophthalmopathy and Graves' hyperthyroidism. Amplification targeted the TCR beta CDR3 regions, with RNA transcripts as the source material. The authors performed first-round RT-PCR with HTBI primers and then a second-round multiplex PCR. TCRdb analysed the multiplex PCR reads with MiXCR anew, one entry per CDR3 protein. The sample comprises over a million distinct CDR3 sequences, 35% to 40% of which are singletons, and 11% rests with the top ten. The sample taken for sequencing was peripheral blood or thyroid tissue (not recorded which). These receptors originate from an adult man with Graves' hyperthyroidism.

This clonotype has ten or more counts. The chain carries TRBV12-3 or TRBV12-4 and TRBJ2-7; D is perhaps TRBD2 (6 bases). The CDR3 runs 14 residues. V was cut by 4 bases and J by 0 bases, with 10 bases left in between. CDR3 sequence (DNA): TGTGCCAGCAGTTGGTACGGGAGCTCCTACGAGCAGTACTTC. Amino acid sequence: CASSWYGSSYEQYF.

This clonotype was counted many times. CDR3 sequence reads: CASRRADFYEQYF. The CDR3 nucleotides are TGTGCCAGCAGGAGGGCGGATTTCTACGAGCAGTACTTC. The chain combines TRBV2 with TRBJ2-7; maybe TRBD2 (5 bases). Germline CDR1 SNHLY, CDR2 FYNNEI. The V end was cut by 6 bases, the J end by 3 bases, with 12 bases between. CDR3 size: 13 residues.

About this clonotype: This may be a read error: a much more frequent sequence differs by one nucleotide. The chain couples TRBV7-2 to TRBJ2-7; the D gene is possibly TRBD1 (6 bases). The CDR3 covers 13 residues. Germline assignment: CDR1 SGHTA and CDR2 FQGNSA. The CDR3 DNA is TGTGCCAGCAGCCCCAGGACAGTCTACGGGCAGTACTTC. Its protein product is CASSPRTVYGQYF.

The chain is built from TRBV7-2 and TRBJ2-2, with D possibly TRBD1 on 5 matching bases. The germline V gene encodes CDR1 SGHTA and CDR2 FQGNSA. CDR3 length: 13 residues. V lost 10 bases, J lost 1 base, and 10 bases lay in between. CDR3 protein: CAILGQNTGELFF. DNA for the CDR3: TGTGCCATACTGGGGCAGAACACCGGGGAGCTGTTTTTT.

This clonotype was detected a few times. V usage is TRBV25-1 and J usage is TRBJ1-5; no clear D. The germline V gene has CDR1 MGHDK and CDR2 SYGVNS. The CDR3 consists of 13 residues. Trimming stripped 6 bases from V and 7 bases from J, with 13 bases between. CDR3 loop: CASSLIPGQPQHF. CDR3 nucleotide sequence: TGTGCCAGCAGCTTAATACCGGGACAGCCCCAGCATTTT.

This clonotype was picked up a small number of times. The V call is TRBV5-1, the J call TRBJ1-1; D gene ambiguous. Trimming stripped 4 bases from V and 3 bases from J, with 10 bases between. CDR3 length: 13 amino acids. CDR1 is SGHRS, CDR2 YFSETQ, per germline. The CDR3 protein is CASSVLRDTEAFF. The DNA for the CDR3 is TGCGCCAGCAGCGTATTACGAGACACTGAAGCTTTCTTT. The entire variable domain, with the rest obtained from reference TRBV5-1 and TRBJ1-1, is as follows: KAGVTQTPRYLIKTRGQQVTLSCSPISGHRSVSWYQQTPGQGLQFLFEYFSETQRNKGNFPGRFSGRQFSNSRSEMNVSTLELGDSALYLCASSVLRDTEAFFGQGTRLTVV.

This clonotype was picked up many times. The chain is built from TRBV29-1 and TRBJ1-3; perhaps TRBD1 as D (6 bases). The CDR3 length is 15 residues. Germline loops: CDR1 SQVTM, CDR2 ANQGSEA. V lost 5 bases and J 2 bases, leaving 16 bases between the germline ends. The CDR3 coding sequence is TGCAGCGTTCAACCGGGGGCCTTCCCTGGAAACACCATATATTTT. Encoded protein: CSVQPGAFPGNTIYF.

This clonotype was counted many times. The V gene is TRBV29-1, the J gene TRBJ2-7; D may be TRBD1 or TRBD2 (5 bases each). V was shortened by 6 bases and J by 7 bases, with 22 bases between the two germline ends. This CDR3 contains 14 residues. Germline CDR1 is SQVTM and CDR2 is ANQGSEA. CDR3 amino acids: CSVNYRGLEGEQYF. CDR3 in DNA: TGCAGCGTGAACTACCGGGGCCTAGAAGGGGAGCAGTACTTC.

In this sample, this clonotype turned up many times. In DNA form, the CDR3 reads TGTGCCAGCAGCTCCTCAGGGGGCGTCGGGACTGAAGCTTTCTTT. It encodes CASSSSGGVGTEAFF. This chain joins TRBV7-9 and TRBJ1-1; 8 bases match TRBD1. J was trimmed by 5 bases and V by 4 bases; bases with no gene match: 9. This CDR3 is built from 15 residues. Germline CDR1 and CDR2: SEHNR and FQNEAQ (reference sequence).

This clonotype was recorded a few times. A read error may account for a junction end that differs from germline. The chain joins TRBV7-9 to TRBJ2-2, with TRBD2 matching 8 bases. CDR1 and CDR2 (germline): SEHNR, FQNEAQ (reference sequence). The CDR3 has 16 amino acids. CDR3 in DNA: TGCGCCAGCAGCCACAGTAGCGGGATCTACACCGGGGAGCTGTTTTTT. This encodes CASSHSSGIYTGELFF.

The V call is TRBV2, the J call TRBJ2-3; D gene uncertain. Trimming shortened V by 3 bases and J by 0 bases, and 7 bases separated the two germline ends. Germline V CDR1 and CDR2: SNHLY, FYNNEI. This CDR3 contains 14 residues. CDR3 DNA sequence: TGTGCCAGCAGTGACGTTACTAGCACAGATACGCAGTATTTT. This gives the protein CASSDVTSTDTQYF.

This rearrangement joins TRBV10-1 to TRBJ2-7; D not resolved. The germline CDR1 and CDR2 sequences are WNHNN and SYGVQD (reference sequence). Trimming stripped 6 bases from V and 7 bases from J, with 19 bases between. CDR3 length equals 14 residues. The CDR3 sequence is CASRAHGGVGEQYF. CDR3 bases: TGCGCCAGCAGAGCCCATGGCGGTGTCGGGGAGCAGTACTTC.

This clonotype was picked up a small number of times. This may be a read error, as it is one base from a much larger clone. The V and J genes are TRBV10-3 and TRBJ1-1; 8 bases agree with TRBD1. The CDR3 is made up of 13 amino acids. Unmatched junction bases numbered 8, after V lost 7 bases and J lost 7 bases. Germline assignment: CDR1 ENHRY and CDR2 SYGVKD. The CDR3 spells CAITIYGTGEAFF. In DNA form, the CDR3 reads TGTGCCATCACCATATACGGGACAGGTGAAGCTTTCTTT.

This clonotype was observed many times. The rearrangement links TRBV7-7 to TRBJ1-5; no firm D call. In germline, CDR1 is SSHAT, CDR2 FNYEAQ (reference sequence). Deletions cut 1 base from V and 3 bases from J, with 7 bases between. CDR3 length equals 14 residues. The CDR3 here is CASSLVSVNQPQHF. DNA of the CDR3: TGTGCCAGCAGCTTAGTATCAGTCAATCAGCCCCAGCATTTT.

The chain couples TRBV7-6 to TRBJ1-4; TRBD1 matches at 7 bases. Trimming removed 4 bases from V and 12 bases from J; junction bases left unmatched: 8. Germline-derived CDR1 and CDR2 are SGHVS and FNYEAQ. This CDR3 has 13 residues. CDR3 region: CASSSMGQTELFF. The CDR3 bases are TGTGCCAGCAGCTCGATGGGACAGACCGAACTGTTTTTT.

This clonotype was detected once. This chain connects TRBV15 to TRBJ2-7, with 14 bases aligning to TRBD2. This CDR3 contains 14 residues. Germline V gene data show CDR1 as LNHNV and CDR2 as YYDKDF (reference sequence). V was pared by 5 bases and J by 6 bases, with 3 bases of the junction left unmatched. CDR3: CATSSGLAGGEQYF. In DNA, the CDR3 is TGTGCCACCAGCTCAGGACTAGCGGGAGGCGAGCAGTACTTC.

The chain recombines TRBV2 with TRBJ1-1; D possibly corresponds to TRBD1 (6 bases). The CDR3 has 13 amino acids. Germline CDR1 and CDR2: SNHLY and FYNNEI. Deletions cut 6 bases from V and 5 bases from J, with 13 bases between. In DNA form, the CDR3 reads TGTGCCAGCAGGAGACAGGTGGCGACTGAAGCTTTCTTT. Residues: CASRRQVATEAFF.

This clonotype was counted many times. The rearrangement joins TRBV10-3 to TRBJ1-6; unclear D gene. Trimming took 11 bases from V and 7 from J, leaving 12 bases between them. Looked up from germline, CDR1 is ENHRY and CDR2 is SYGVKD. This CDR3 is built from 12 residues. The CDR3 coding sequence is TGTGCCTCCCGAGGAGTAAATTCACCCCTCCACTTT. Amino acid sequence: CASRGVNSPLHF.

At least ten counts were recorded for this clonotype. The rearrangement joins TRBV5-4 to TRBJ2-5; a weak D match, TRBD1 (6 bases). Trimming shortened V by 4 bases and J by 6 bases, and 16 bases separated the two germline ends. The CDR3 has 14 residues. From germline, CDR1 is SGHNT and CDR2 YYREEE (reference sequence). Written as DNA, the CDR3 is TGTGCCAGCAGCCTGGACAGCAACTCACAGACCCAGTACTTC. This codes for CASSLDSNSQTQYF.

The V gene is TRBV4-1, the J gene TRBJ2-7, with a tentative D call TRBD1 (6 bases). V shed 4 bases and J shed 6 bases, with 25 bases lying between them. CDR1 is MGHRA, CDR2 YSYEKL, per germline. The CDR3 is 17 residues long. The CDR3 is CASSRSPAGTTQSEQYF. The CDR3 DNA reads as TGCGCCAGCAGCCGAAGCCCAGCAGGGACAACCCAATCCGAGCAGTACTTC.

For this clonotype: A much larger clone is a single base away; this may be a read error. The chain carries TRBV9 and TRBJ1-1; D perhaps matches TRBD1 (6 bases). The CDR3 consists of 14 residues. V lost 9 bases and J 7 bases, leaving 22 bases between the germline ends. The germline gives CDR1 SGDLS, CDR2 YYNGEE. The CDR3 sequence is CANRSEGEKGEAFF. The CDR3 region has the DNA TGTGCCAACAGGTCGGAGGGGGAAAAGGGTGAAGCTTTCTTT.

Comments on this clonotype: The junction departs from the called germline gene at one end, perhaps through a read error. The J gene is TRBJ2-2, the V gene TRBV7-2; TRBD2 aligns across 9 bases. Germline V gene sequence: CDR1 SGHTA, CDR2 FQGNSA. CDR3 size: 15 residues. The chain's CDR3 is CASSPLRGGQGELLF. The CDR3 region has the DNA TGTGCCAGCAGCCCCTTGCGGGGGGGCCAAGGGGAGCTGCTTTTT.